What follows are 30 T cell receptor beta chains derived from one specimen sequenced in a study of OX40 agonist ivuxolimab in advanced cancers. Sequencing was performed with immunoSEQ multiplex PCR; in TCRdb, only in-frame clones are kept and a portion is missing. The sample lists about 50,000 clones, about 83% occurring once. The specimen comprised CD4+ or CD8+ T cells sorted from blood, sampled in a trial of the OX40 agonist ivuxolimab. Receptor source: an adult with an advanced solid tumor such as melanoma, head and neck, liver or kidney cancer.

J is TRBJ2-5 and V is TRBV27; 11 bases fit TRBD2. V was clipped by 3 bases and J by 2 bases; unmatched bases: 5. The germline CDR1 and CDR2 sequences are MNHEY and SMNVEV (reference sequence). The CDR3 length is 16 residues. CDR3 loop: CASSLSLAGGQETQYF. The CDR3 DNA reads as TGTGCCAGCAGTTTGTCTCTAGCGGGGGGACAAGAGACCCAGTACTTC.

The chain carries TRBV4-2 and TRBJ1-3, with no clear D. Germline lookup yields CDR1 LGHNA and CDR2 YNFKEQ. Trimming took 0 bases from V and 3 from J, leaving 9 bases between them. This CDR3 has 15 amino acids. The CDR3 sequence is CASSQDSQGGNTIYF. In nucleotides, the CDR3 is TGTGCCAGCAGCCAAGATAGCCAAGGTGGAAACACCATATATTTT.

This clone has just one count. For the CDR3, the DNA is TGTGCCAGCAGCTTGGGGCCCCCCGGTCAATACGAGCAGTACTTC. Residues: CASSLGPPGQYEQYF. The V call is TRBV5-4, the J call TRBJ2-7; D call uncertain. Germline V lookup: CDR1 SGHNT, CDR2 YYREEE (reference sequence). The length of the CDR3 is 15 residues. V lost 0 bases, J lost 4 bases, and 14 bases lay in between.

The chain uses TRBV7-9 and TRBJ1-2; a weak D match, TRBD1 (5 bases). V lost 1 base and J 7 bases, leaving 7 bases between the germline ends. This CDR3 region has 12 residues. Germline CDR1 SEHNR, CDR2 FQNEAQ (reference sequence). The CDR3 here is CASSLGTTGYTF. The DNA of the CDR3 is TGTGCCAGCAGCTTAGGGACAACTGGCTACACCTTC.

This rearrangement joins TRBV27 to TRBJ2-7, with a weak D call TRBD1 (7 bases). V was pared by 5 bases and J by 5 bases, with 19 bases between. Per the germline V gene, CDR1 is MNHEY and CDR2 is SMNVEV (reference sequence). This CDR3 contains 15 residues. CDR3 loop: CASSPLTGRRHEQYF. The CDR3 nucleotides read TGTGCCAGCAGTCCACTGACAGGGAGGAGGCACGAGCAGTACTTC.

This clone was counted once. The chain employs TRBV6-1 and TRBJ2-2; D gene ambiguous. CDR3 size: 17 residues. The V end lost 4 bases, the J end lost 6 bases, and 21 bases lay between the germline ends. Germline-derived CDR1 and CDR2 are MNHNS and SASEGT. CDR3 region: CASSVFLPEVVPGELFF. In nucleotides, the CDR3 is TGTGCCAGCAGTGTTTTTCTACCCGAAGTGGTCCCCGGGGAGCTGTTTTTT.

This chain joins TRBV4-1 and TRBJ2-1; D gene uncertain. V lost 0 bases and J 7 bases, leaving 1 base between the germline ends. The CDR3 is 11 residues long. The germline CDR1 and CDR2 sequences are MGHRA and YSYEKL. The CDR3 sequence is CASSQDNEQFF. DNA of the CDR3: TGCGCCAGCAGCCAAGATAATGAGCAGTTCTTC.

This CDR3 is CASSQLATDRNEQFF. The CDR3 coding sequence is TGTGCCAGCAGCCAACTAGCCACCGACCGCAATGAGCAGTTCTTC. V and J are TRBV7-9 and TRBJ2-1, with D maybe TRBD2 (6 bases). V lost 5 bases and J 6 bases, leaving 17 bases between the germline ends. The CDR3 is 15 residues long. Germline V gene sequence: CDR1 SEHNR, CDR2 FQNEAQ (reference sequence).

This chain joins TRBV9 and TRBJ1-1, with TRBD1 identical over 11 bases. There are 15 residues in the CDR3. The J segment lost 4 bases and the V segment lost 5 bases, leaving 7 bases of the junction unmatched. Germline V gene lookup returns CDR1 SGDLS and CDR2 YYNGEE. The CDR3 protein is CASSRDGTGGTEAFF. CDR3 DNA: TGTGCCAGCAGTCGTGATGGGACAGGGGGCACTGAAGCTTTCTTT.

The rearrangement joins TRBV28 to TRBJ2-7, with 10 bases fitting TRBD1. CDR1 MDHEN and CDR2 SYDVKM come from the germline V gene. With 6 bases clipped from V and 6 bases from J, the junction kept 5 bases outside the gene matches. CDR3 length equals 13 residues. Written as DNA, the CDR3 is TGTGCCAGCAGGGGGACAGGGGCGGGCGAGCAGTACTTC. Translating it yields CASRGTGAGEQYF.

The chain has TRBV9 and TRBJ2-3; perhaps D is TRBD1 or TRBD2 (6 bases each). The CDR3 is 16 amino acids. CDR1 is SGDLS and CDR2 is YYNGEE in the germline V gene. Trimming took 4 bases from V and 0 from J, leaving 15 bases between them. Here the CDR3 DNA reads TGTGCCAGCAGCCTCCAAGTCGGGGGCAGCACAGATACGCAGTATTTT. Translated: CASSLQVGGSTDTQYF.

The V gene is TRBV29-1, the J gene TRBJ2-3; D unresolved. The V end was cut by 4 bases, the J end by 4 bases, with 9 bases between. The germline V gene encodes CDR1 SQVTM and CDR2 ANQGSEA. The CDR3 consists of 12 residues. The CDR3 sequence: CSVVFVADTQYF. The CDR3 DNA reads TGCAGCGTTGTTTTTGTCGCAGATACGCAGTATTTT.

This rearrangement joins TRBV5-1 to TRBJ2-2, with D tentatively TRBD1 or TRBD2 (5 bases each). The CDR3 has 16 residues. V was trimmed by 2 bases and J by 1 base, leaving 12 bases between them. CDR1 and CDR2 (germline): SGHRS, YFSETQ. As DNA, the CDR3 is TGCGCCAGCAGCTTCGGACACAGCGGGAACACCGGGGAGCTGTTTTTT. Translation: CASSFGHSGNTGELFF. Using reference TRBV5-1 and TRBJ2-2 for the parts outside the CDR3, the full variable domain is KAGVTQTPRYLIKTRGQQVTLSCSPISGHRSVSWYQQTPGQGLQFLFEYFSETQRNKGNFPGRFSGRQFSNSRSEMNVSTLELGDSALYLCASSFGHSGNTGELFFGEGSRLTVL.

By share, this clone ranks as medium-sized. V usage is TRBV2 and J usage is TRBJ2-5, with a possible D match to TRBD1 (6 bases). Trimming removed 3 bases at V and 4 bases at J, with 18 bases between. CDR1 SNHLY and CDR2 FYNNEI come from the germline V gene. This CDR3 has 16 residues. The CDR3 DNA reads as TGTGCCAGCAGTGAGGGCCCGACAGGAATTCTAGAGACCCAGTACTTC. Amino acids: CASSEGPTGILETQYF. The whole variable domain, remainder taken from reference TRBV2 and TRBJ2-5, is EPEVTQTPSHQVTQMGQEVILRCVPISNHLYFYWYRQILGQKVEFLVSFYNNEISEKSEIFDDQFSVERPDGSNFTLKIRSTKLEDSAMYFCASSEGPTGILETQYFGPGTRLLVL.

This chain links TRBV30 with TRBJ1-3; D is unclear. This CDR3 is 12 amino acids long. In germline, CDR1 is GTSNPN, CDR2 SVGIG (reference sequence). V was shortened by 4 bases and J by 1 base, with 5 bases between the two germline ends. The DNA for the CDR3 is TGTGCCTGGATCCCTTCTGGAAACACCATATATTTT. Protein sequence: CAWIPSGNTIYF.

In regard to this clone: This sample also contains other DNA sequences that code for the same CDR3. The chain links TRBV5-1 to TRBJ1-1; D is unclear. CDR1 is SGHRS and CDR2 is YFSETQ in the germline V gene. The ends were cut back, 0 bases at V and 0 bases at J, with 3 bases in the middle. This CDR3 region has 13 residues. The CDR3 sequence: CASSLALNTEAFF. The CDR3 DNA follows: TGCGCCAGCAGCTTGGCCCTGAACACTGAAGCTTTCTTT.

The V call is TRBV19, the J call TRBJ1-1; 7 positions agree with TRBD1. J was trimmed by 1 base and V by 5 bases; bases with no gene match: 4. This CDR3 contains 14 residues. CDR1 is LNHDA and CDR2 is SQIVND in the germline V gene (reference sequence). CDR3: CASSSDRRNTEAFF. The DNA for the CDR3 is TGTGCCAGTAGTTCGGACAGGAGGAACACTGAAGCTTTCTTT.

This sequence joins TRBV2 and TRBJ1-5, with D hard to call. Germline V gene data show CDR1 as SNHLY and CDR2 as FYNNEI. Between the trimmed V and J ends, which lost 6 bases and 6 bases, there was a span of 9 bases. The CDR3 has 12 residues. The CDR3 region is CASSGEIQPQHF. CDR3 in DNA: TGTGCCAGCAGCGGGGAAATTCAGCCCCAGCATTTT.

This sequence joins TRBV5-8 and TRBJ2-1, with D possibly TRBD2 on 6 matching bases. This CDR3 region has 15 residues. Germline lookup yields CDR1 SGHTS and CDR2 YDEGEE. Trimming shortened V by 2 bases and J by 3 bases, and 12 bases separated the two germline ends. CDR3 sequence reads: CASSFPGLLYNEQFF. In DNA, the CDR3 is TGTGCCAGCAGCTTCCCGGGACTCCTCTACAATGAGCAGTTCTTC.

The genes are TRBV6-1 and TRBJ2-5; D possibly corresponds to TRBD1 (5 bases). This CDR3 contains 13 residues. The germline V gene encodes CDR1 MNHNS and CDR2 SASEGT. V was trimmed by 5 bases and J by 1 base, leaving 8 bases between them. CDR3 protein: CASSWTSQETQYF. CDR3 in DNA: TGTGCCAGCAGTTGGACATCCCAAGAGACCCAGTACTTC.

The count of this clone is one. The gene calls are TRBV7-6 and TRBJ1-1; D perhaps matches TRBD1 (5 bases). The CDR3 contains 17 residues. Deletions cut 5 bases from V and 6 bases from J, with 25 bases between. CDR1 is SGHVS and CDR2 is FNYEAQ in the germline V gene. The CDR3: CASSPLGGVTPNPEAFF. For the CDR3, the DNA is TGTGCCAGCAGCCCCCTCGGGGGGGTGACCCCCAACCCTGAAGCTTTCTTT.

The CDR3 DNA sequence: TGTGCCAGCAGTGATTCGGGGGGTATTAAAGAGACCCAGTACTTC. Translating gives CASSDSGGIKETQYF. The chain joins TRBV6-1 to TRBJ2-5; 7 bases map to TRBD2. This CDR3 has 15 residues. Trimming cost V 3 bases and J 3 bases; bases outside gene matches: 7. Looked up from germline, CDR1 is MNHNS and CDR2 is SASEGT.

This chain uses TRBV9 with TRBJ2-5, with a possible D match to TRBD2 (7 bases). The V gene lost 6 bases and the J gene lost 5 bases, with 17 bases spanning the gap. In germline, CDR1 is SGDLS, CDR2 YYNGEE. This CDR3 spans 14 amino acids. CDR3 sequence reads: CASNPSGGQETQYF. The CDR3 nucleotides are TGTGCCAGCAACCCTTCCGGGGGGCAGGAGACCCAGTACTTC.

This chain connects TRBV30 to TRBJ2-3, with 8 bases fitting TRBD2. Germline lookup yields CDR1 GTSNPN and CDR2 SVGIG (reference sequence). The V gene end was trimmed by 2 bases and the J gene end by 4 bases; junction bases not matched to a gene: 2. CDR3 length: 13 residues. The DNA for the CDR3 is TGTGCCTGGAGTCCGGGACTAGCAGATACGCAGTATTTT. It codes for CAWSPGLADTQYF.

V gene TRBV28 combines with J gene TRBJ1-1; weak D call: TRBD1 (5 bases). V lost 7 bases to trimming and J lost 2 bases, with 14 bases between them. Germline V lookup: CDR1 MDHEN, CDR2 SYDVKM. The CDR3 runs 14 residues. CDR3 residues: CASTLMGVNTEAFF. DNA of the CDR3: TGTGCCAGCACCCTTATGGGGGTTAACACTGAAGCTTTCTTT.

The chain employs TRBV10-3 and TRBJ2-3; tentative D call: TRBD2 (5 bases). The CDR3 length is 14 residues. The ends were cut back, 8 bases at V and 2 bases at J, with 14 bases in the middle. CDR1 and CDR2 (germline): ENHRY, SYGVKD. CDR3 sequence: CAIGNRGNTDTQYF. CDR3 DNA: TGTGCCATCGGGAACCGAGGGAACACAGATACGCAGTATTTT.

The V call is TRBV27, the J call TRBJ2-1; the match to TRBD1 covers 11 bases. The CDR3 has 17 residues. J was trimmed by 7 bases and V by 2 bases; bases with no gene match: 10. From germline, CDR1 is MNHEY and CDR2 SMNVEV (reference sequence). The CDR3 region is CASSLSGLGQGVNEQFF. The CDR3 DNA reads TGTGCCAGCAGTTTAAGTGGTCTGGGACAGGGGGTTAATGAGCAGTTCTTC.

This clone was recorded only once. V is TRBV29-1 and J is TRBJ2-5, with D tentatively TRBD2 (6 bases). Trimming shortened V by 4 bases and J by 3 bases, and 15 bases separated the two germline ends. This CDR3 comprises 14 residues. Germline CDR1 is SQVTM and CDR2 is ANQGSEA. For the CDR3, the DNA is TGCAGCGTTGCCCTCGCGGGGAAGAAAGAGACCCAGTACTTC. It is translated as CSVALAGKKETQYF.

V usage is TRBV9 and J usage is TRBJ1-1; TRBD1 matches 7 bases. There are 14 residues in the CDR3. Germline V gene sequence: CDR1 SGDLS, CDR2 YYNGEE. The V gene end was trimmed by 4 bases and the J gene end by 3 bases; junction bases not matched to a gene: 6. The CDR3 DNA reads as TGTGCCAGCAGCTCAGGGGGTTCGGACACTGAAGCTTTCTTT. Residues: CASSSGGSDTEAFF.

The chain couples TRBV5-1 to TRBJ1-2; TRBD1 agrees at 7 bases. J gave up 1 base and V 5 bases, and 11 bases lay outside the gene matches. The CDR3 contains 16 residues. The germline V gene has CDR1 SGHRS and CDR2 YFSETQ. The CDR3 reads CASSFTPGGRNYGYTF. The DNA for the CDR3 is TGCGCCAGCAGTTTCACCCCAGGGGGGCGTAACTATGGCTACACCTTC.